A selection of T cell receptor beta chains follows, all from one sample in a study of CD4 T cells in relation to SARS-CoV-2 and coronaviruses. Generated by immunoSEQ multiplex PCR, the TCRdb table keeps only in-frame clones and is missing some. Here the sample spans approximately 50,000 clones, 92% being singletons. The specimen sequenced was naive CD4+ T cells from PBMCs. The receptor set was obtained from an adult with COVID-19. Each CDR3 is given with its conserved first and last residue. The D gene is left open where the match is weak. A row's size may be missing; if present it is once, few, many or a size class.

CDR3aa	CDR3nt	v_gene	j_gene	abundance	d_gene
CSASNRGSYNEQFF	TGCAGTGCTAGTAACAGGGGCTCCTACAATGAGCAGTTCTTC	TRBV20-1	TRBJ2-1	.	TRBD1
CASSFPQGLKEYF	TGCGCCAGCAGCTTTCCCCAGGGCTTAAAGGAGTATTTT	TRBV5-1	TRBJ2-3	.	.
CASSLRQGGSYNEQFF	TGTGCCAGCAGTTTACGACAGGGAGGGTCCTACAATGAGCAGTTCTTC	TRBV28	TRBJ2-1	.	.
CASSGTRSYNEQFF	TGTGCCAGCAGCGGAACAAGGTCCTACAATGAGCAGTTCTTC	TRBV3-1/TRBV3-2	TRBJ2-1	.	.
CASSQSGSIGRGETQYF	TGCGCCAGCAGCCAAAGCGGGAGTATAGGGCGGGGGGAGACCCAGTACTTC	TRBV4-1	TRBJ2-5	.	TRBD2
CASSLEPVRNSYEQYF	TGCGCCAGCAGCTTGGAGCCGGTTCGGAACTCCTACGAGCAGTACTTC	TRBV5-1	TRBJ2-7	once	.
CASSPTGEVVGTEAFF	TGTGCCAGTAGTCCAACAGGGGAAGTTGTGGGCACTGAAGCTTTCTTT	TRBV19	TRBJ1-1	.	TRBD1
CASSLGWNTGELFF	TGTGCCAGCAGCCTAGGGTGGAACACCGGGGAGCTGTTTTTT	TRBV3-1/TRBV3-2	TRBJ2-2	.	.
CASSLISLGETQYF	TGTGCCAGCAGTTTAATTAGTTTAGGAGAGACCCAGTACTTC	TRBV28	TRBJ2-5	once	.
CASSARDSYEQYF	TGTGCCAGCTCAGCCAGGGACTCCTACGAGCAGTACTTC	TRBV18	TRBJ2-7	once	.
CASTPPGQETQYF	TGTGCCAGCACCCCCCCCGGGCAAGAGACCCAGTACTTC	TRBV6-5	TRBJ2-5	.	.
CASSLLPGVNTEAFF	TGTGCCAGCAGTTTATTGCCGGGCGTGAACACTGAAGCTTTCTTT	TRBV27	TRBJ1-1	once	.
CASSVDGYPHEQYF	TGTGCCAGCAGCGTAGACGGCTACCCTCACGAGCAGTACTTC	TRBV9	TRBJ2-7	few	.
CASSQGVGGIEKLFF	TGTGCCAGCAGCCAAGGCGTAGGGGGTATTGAAAAACTGTTTTTT	TRBV3-1/TRBV3-2	TRBJ1-4	.	.
CASSTAWSNQPQHF	TGTGCCAGCAGTACGGCGTGGAGCAATCAGCCCCAGCATTTT	TRBV25-1	TRBJ1-5	.	.
CASSLTYSDNEQFF	TGTGCCAGCAGCTTAACCTATAGCGACAATGAGCAGTTCTTC	TRBV7-9	TRBJ2-1	.	.
CATSDPRQNTEAFF	TGTGCCACCAGTGATCCGAGACAGAACACTGAAGCTTTCTTT	TRBV24-1	TRBJ1-1	.	.
CAWRPTSLRSYNEQFF	TGTGCCTGGAGGCCTACTAGTTTGAGGTCCTACAATGAGCAGTTCTTC	TRBV30	TRBJ2-1	.	.
CASSLVRQGDGYTF	TGTGCCAGCAGCTTGGTCCGACAGGGGGATGGCTACACCTTC	TRBV5-5	TRBJ1-2	.	TRBD1
CAISFLDRKITYEQYF	TGTGCCATCAGTTTCTTAGACAGGAAGATTACCTACGAGCAGTACTTC	TRBV10-3	TRBJ2-7	.	.
CAISETGENSPLHF	TGTGCCATCAGTGAAACGGGGGAAAATTCACCCCTCCACTTT	TRBV10-3	TRBJ1-6	.	.
CASSQGGTGGSRGGYEQYF	TGCGCCAGCAGCCAAGGAGGGACAGGTGGATCCCGAGGGGGGTACGAGCAGTACTTC	TRBV4-1	TRBJ2-7	.	TRBD1
CASSWQSSGPIF	TGTGCCAGCAGCTGGCAGTCGTCTGGCCCAATCTTT	TRBV11-2	TRBJ2-3	.	.
CASSPNNLASGANVLTF	TGTGCCAGCAGTCCGAATAATCTAGCGTCTGGGGCCAACGTCCTGACTTTC	TRBV2	TRBJ2-6	.	.
CASSYSYPGQSTDTQYF	TGTGCCAGCAGTTACTCGTACCCGGGACAAAGCACAGATACGCAGTATTTT	TRBV6-2/TRBV6-3	TRBJ2-3	once	.
CASSRTSGIGSDEQFF	TGCGCCAGCAGTCGGACTAGCGGGATTGGTTCGGATGAGCAGTTCTTC	TRBV4-1	TRBJ2-1	.	TRBD2
CASSYQGQQPQHF	TGTGCCAGCAGTTACCAGGGGCAGCAGCCCCAGCATTTT	TRBV6-6	TRBJ1-5	.	.
CASSLDMNTEAFF	TGTGCCAGCAGCTTAGACATGAACACTGAAGCTTTCTTT	TRBV11-2	TRBJ1-1	few	.